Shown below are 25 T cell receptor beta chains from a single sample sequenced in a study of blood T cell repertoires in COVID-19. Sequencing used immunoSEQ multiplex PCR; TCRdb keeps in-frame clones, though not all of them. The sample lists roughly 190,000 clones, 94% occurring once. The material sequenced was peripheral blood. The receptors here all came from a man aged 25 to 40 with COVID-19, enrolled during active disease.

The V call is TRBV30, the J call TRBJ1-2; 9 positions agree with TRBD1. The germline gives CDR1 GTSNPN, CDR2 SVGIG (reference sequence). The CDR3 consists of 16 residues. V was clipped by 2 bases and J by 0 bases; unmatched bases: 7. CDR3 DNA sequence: TGTGCCTGGAGTTTGGGACAGGGATTAACTAACTATGGCTACACCTTC. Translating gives CAWSLGQGLTNYGYTF. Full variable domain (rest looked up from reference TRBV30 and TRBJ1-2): SQTIHQWPATLVQPVGSPLSLECTVEGTSNPNLYWYRQAAGRGLQLLFYSVGIGQISSEVPQNLSASRPQDRQFILSSKKLLLSDSGFYLCAWSLGQGLTNYGYTFGSGTRLTVV.

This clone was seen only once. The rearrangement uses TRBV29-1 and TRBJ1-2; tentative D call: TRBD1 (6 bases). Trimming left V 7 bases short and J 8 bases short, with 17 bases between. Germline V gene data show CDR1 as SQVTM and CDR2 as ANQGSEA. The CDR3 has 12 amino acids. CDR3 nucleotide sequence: TGCAGCGCCCTATCCGGGGGGCACGGCTACACCTTC. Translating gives CSALSGGHGYTF.

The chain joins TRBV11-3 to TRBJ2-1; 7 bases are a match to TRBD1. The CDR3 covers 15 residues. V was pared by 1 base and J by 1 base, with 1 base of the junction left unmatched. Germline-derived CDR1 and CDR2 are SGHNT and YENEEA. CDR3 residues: CASSLGQGSYNEQFF. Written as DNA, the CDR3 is TGTGCCAGCAGCTTAGGACAGGGATCCTACAATGAGCAGTTCTTC.

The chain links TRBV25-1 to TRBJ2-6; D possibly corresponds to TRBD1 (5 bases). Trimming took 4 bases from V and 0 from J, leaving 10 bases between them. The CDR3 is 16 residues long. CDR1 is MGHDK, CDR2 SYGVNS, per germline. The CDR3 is CASSADRDSGANVLTF. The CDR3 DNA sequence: TGTGCCAGCAGTGCAGACAGAGACTCTGGGGCCAACGTCCTGACTTTC.

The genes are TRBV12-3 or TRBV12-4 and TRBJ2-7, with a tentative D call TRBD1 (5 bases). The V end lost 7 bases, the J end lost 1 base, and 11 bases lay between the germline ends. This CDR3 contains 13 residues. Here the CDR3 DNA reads TGTGCCAGCATCCCTGACAGTTCCTACGAGCAGTACTTC. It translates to CASIPDSSYEQYF.

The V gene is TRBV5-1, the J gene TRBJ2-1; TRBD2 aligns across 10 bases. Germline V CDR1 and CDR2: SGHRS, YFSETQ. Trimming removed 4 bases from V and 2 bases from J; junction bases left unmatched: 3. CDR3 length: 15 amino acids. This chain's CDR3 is CASSRTSGTYNEQFF. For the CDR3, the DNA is TGCGCCAGCAGCAGGACTAGCGGAACCTACAATGAGCAGTTCTTC.

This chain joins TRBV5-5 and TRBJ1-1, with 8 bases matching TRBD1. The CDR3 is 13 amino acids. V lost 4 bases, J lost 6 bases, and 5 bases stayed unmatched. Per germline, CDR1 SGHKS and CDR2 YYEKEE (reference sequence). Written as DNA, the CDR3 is TGTGCCAGCAGCCAACAGGGGGTCCCTGAAGCTTTCTTT. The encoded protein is CASSQQGVPEAFF.

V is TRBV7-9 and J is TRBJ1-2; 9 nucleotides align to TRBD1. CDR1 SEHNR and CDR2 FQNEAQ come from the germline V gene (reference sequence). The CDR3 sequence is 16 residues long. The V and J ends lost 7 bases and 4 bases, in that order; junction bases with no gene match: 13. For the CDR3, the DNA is TGTGCCAGCACCGCTGCCCTTGGGACAGGGACCTATGGCTACACCTTC. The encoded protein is CASTAALGTGTYGYTF.

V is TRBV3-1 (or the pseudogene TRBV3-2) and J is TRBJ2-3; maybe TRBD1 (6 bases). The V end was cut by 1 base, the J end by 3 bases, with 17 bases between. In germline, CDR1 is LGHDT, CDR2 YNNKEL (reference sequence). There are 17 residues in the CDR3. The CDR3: CASSQVFRDTKTDTQYF. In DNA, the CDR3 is TGTGCCAGCAGCCAAGTGTTTAGGGACACCAAGACAGATACGCAGTATTTT.

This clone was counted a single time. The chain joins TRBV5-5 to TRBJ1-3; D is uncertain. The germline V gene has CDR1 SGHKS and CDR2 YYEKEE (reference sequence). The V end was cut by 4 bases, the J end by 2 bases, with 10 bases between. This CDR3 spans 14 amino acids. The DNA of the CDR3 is TGTGCCAGCAGCCGGGAGTTTACTGGAAACACCATATATTTT. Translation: CASSREFTGNTIYF. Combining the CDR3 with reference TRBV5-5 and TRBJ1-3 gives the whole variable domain DAGVTQSPTHLIKTRGQQVTLRCSPISGHKSVSWYQQVLGQGPQFIFQYYEKEERGRGNFPDRFSARQFPNYSSELNVNALLLGDSALYLCASSREFTGNTIYFGEGSWLTVV.

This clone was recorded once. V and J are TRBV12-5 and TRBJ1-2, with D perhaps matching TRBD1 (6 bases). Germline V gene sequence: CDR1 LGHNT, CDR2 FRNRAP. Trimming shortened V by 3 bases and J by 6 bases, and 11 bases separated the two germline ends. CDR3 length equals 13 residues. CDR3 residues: CASGLTGLDGYTF. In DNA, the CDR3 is TGTGCTAGTGGTTTAACAGGGCTGGATGGCTACACCTTC.

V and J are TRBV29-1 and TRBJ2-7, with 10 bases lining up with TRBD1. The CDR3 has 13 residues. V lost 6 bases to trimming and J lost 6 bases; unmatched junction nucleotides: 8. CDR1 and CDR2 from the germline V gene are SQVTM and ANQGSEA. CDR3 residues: CSVPGQGWGEQYF. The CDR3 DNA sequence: TGCAGCGTGCCGGGACAGGGGTGGGGCGAGCAGTACTTC.

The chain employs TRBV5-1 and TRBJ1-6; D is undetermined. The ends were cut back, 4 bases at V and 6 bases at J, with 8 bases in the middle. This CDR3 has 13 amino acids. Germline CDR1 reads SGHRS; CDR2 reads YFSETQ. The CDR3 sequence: CASSAWANSPLHF. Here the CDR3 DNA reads TGCGCCAGCAGCGCGTGGGCTAATTCACCCCTCCACTTT.

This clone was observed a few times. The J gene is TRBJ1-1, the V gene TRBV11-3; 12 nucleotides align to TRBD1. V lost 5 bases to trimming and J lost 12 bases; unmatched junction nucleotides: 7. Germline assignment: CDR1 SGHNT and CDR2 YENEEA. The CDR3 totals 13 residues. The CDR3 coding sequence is TGTGCCAGCAGCCCGGGACAGGGGGCTTCTTCTTTCTTT. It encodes CASSPGQGASSFF.

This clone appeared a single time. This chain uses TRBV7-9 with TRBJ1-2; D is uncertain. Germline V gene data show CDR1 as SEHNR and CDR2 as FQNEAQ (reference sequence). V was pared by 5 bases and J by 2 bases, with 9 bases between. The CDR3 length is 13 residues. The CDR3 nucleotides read TGTGCCAGCAGCCCCAGCGAAAACTATGGCTACACCTTC. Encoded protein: CASSPSENYGYTF.

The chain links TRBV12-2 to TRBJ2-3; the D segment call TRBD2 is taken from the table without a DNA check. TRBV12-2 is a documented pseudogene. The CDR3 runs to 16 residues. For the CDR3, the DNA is TGTGCAAGTCGCTTATTCGGGACTTTTGGCACAGATACGCAGTATTTT. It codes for CASRLFGTFGTDTQYF.

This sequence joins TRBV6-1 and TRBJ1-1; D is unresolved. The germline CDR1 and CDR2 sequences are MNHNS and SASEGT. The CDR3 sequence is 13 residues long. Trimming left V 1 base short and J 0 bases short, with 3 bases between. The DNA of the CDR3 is TGTGCCAGCAGTGAAGGTATGAACACTGAAGCTTTCTTT. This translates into CASSEGMNTEAFF.

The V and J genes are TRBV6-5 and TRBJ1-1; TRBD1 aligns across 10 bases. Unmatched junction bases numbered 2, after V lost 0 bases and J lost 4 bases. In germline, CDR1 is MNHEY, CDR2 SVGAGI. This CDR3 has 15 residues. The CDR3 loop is CASSYSDRGGTEAFF. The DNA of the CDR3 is TGTGCCAGCAGTTACTCGGACAGGGGGGGCACTGAAGCTTTCTTT.

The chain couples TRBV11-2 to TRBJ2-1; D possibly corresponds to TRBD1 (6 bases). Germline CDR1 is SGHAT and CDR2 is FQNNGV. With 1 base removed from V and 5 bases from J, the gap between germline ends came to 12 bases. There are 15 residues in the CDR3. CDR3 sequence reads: CASSLGRGSHNEQFF. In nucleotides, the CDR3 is TGTGCCAGCAGCTTAGGTAGGGGGAGTCACAATGAGCAGTTCTTC.

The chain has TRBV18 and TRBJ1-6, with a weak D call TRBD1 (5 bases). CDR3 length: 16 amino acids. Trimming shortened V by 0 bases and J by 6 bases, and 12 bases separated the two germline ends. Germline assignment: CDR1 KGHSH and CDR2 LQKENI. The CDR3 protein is CASSPPRGSGNSPLHF. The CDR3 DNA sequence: TGTGCCAGCTCACCACCGCGGGGGTCCGGTAATTCACCCCTCCACTTT.

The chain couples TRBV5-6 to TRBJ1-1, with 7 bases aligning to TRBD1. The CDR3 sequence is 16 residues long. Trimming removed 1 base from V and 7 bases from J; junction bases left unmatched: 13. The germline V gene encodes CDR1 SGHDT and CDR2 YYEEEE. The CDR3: CASSLRGQNRWDEAFF. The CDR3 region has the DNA TGTGCCAGCAGCTTGAGGGGACAGAACAGGTGGGATGAAGCTTTCTTT.

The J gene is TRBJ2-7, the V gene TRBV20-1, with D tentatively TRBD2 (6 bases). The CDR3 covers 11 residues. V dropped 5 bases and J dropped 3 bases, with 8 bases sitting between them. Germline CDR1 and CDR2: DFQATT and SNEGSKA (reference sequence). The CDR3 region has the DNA TGCAGTGCTTCTAGCGACTACGAGCAGTACTTC. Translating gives CSASSDYEQYF.

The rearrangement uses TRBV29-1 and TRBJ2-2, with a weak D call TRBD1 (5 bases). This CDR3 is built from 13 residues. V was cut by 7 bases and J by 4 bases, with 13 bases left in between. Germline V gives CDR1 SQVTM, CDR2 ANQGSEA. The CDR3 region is CSAGRGFTGELFF. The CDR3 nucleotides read TGCAGCGCCGGTAGGGGTTTCACCGGGGAGCTGTTTTTT.

The CDR3 loop reads CASSSLSQGITGELFF. For the CDR3, the DNA is TGTGCCAGCAGCTCATTGAGTCAGGGGATCACCGGGGAGCTGTTTTTT. The V gene is TRBV11-2, the J gene TRBJ2-2; perhaps TRBD1 as D (6 bases). The length of the CDR3 is 16 residues. V lost 4 bases and J lost 4, with 16 bases in between. From germline, CDR1 is SGHAT and CDR2 FQNNGV.

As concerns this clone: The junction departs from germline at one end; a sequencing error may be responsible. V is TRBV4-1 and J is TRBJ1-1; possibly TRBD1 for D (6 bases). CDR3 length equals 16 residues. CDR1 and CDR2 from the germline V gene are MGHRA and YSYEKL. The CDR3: CASSRTQGTLNTEAFF. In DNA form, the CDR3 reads TGCGCCAGCAGCCGGACGCAGGGGACATTGAATACTGAAGCTTTCTTT.